This TCR beta chain was captured in a study of CD4+ T cells in melanoma (dated by TCRdb to between 2021 and 2022). Concerning the study at large: Neoantigen-specific CD4+ T cells in human melanoma were investigated in the study.

Relative to germline, V is 0 bases shorter and J is 5 bases shorter, with 7 bases between their ends. From the cysteine through the phenylalanine, the CDR3 covers 14 amino acids. Just CDR3 DNA is preserved here, 42 bases in frame from base 1. From a lookup of the germline V gene, CDR1 and CDR2 are SNHLY and FYNNEI. The protocol used for the library was the immunoSEQ multiplex PCR assay. Not all clones reach the TCRdb copy of this immuneACCESS table, which keeps in-frame sequences only. Checked studies attribute under half of the gap to unresolved V genes and leave the rest unexplained. The sample yields over 15,000 clones; about 72% were counted once. The ten biggest clones cover approximately 12% of the sample. The investigation overall reported the following: Diverse differentiation states were reported to be shown by neoantigen-specific CD4+ T cells in melanoma. The report described a correlation between neoantigen-specific CD4+ T cells and the function of CD8+ T cells, macrophages and B cells.

Patients with melanoma were used as donors. Points on this clone: Its antigen specificity is not known. There are no base qualities to consult, and no much larger clone falls within one base.

The rearranged segments are TRBV2 and TRBJ2-2, with the D gene not clear enough to name. Input material: cells from a culture (not recorded whether cultured in vitro). This receptor was taken from a human donor with melanoma. The DNA sequence is TGTGCCAGCAGTGAAGCCCGATTGACCGGGGAGCTGTTTTTT. Its amino acids are CASSEARLTGELFF. Extended through the reference TRBV2 and TRBJ2-2 proteins, this CDR3 yields the full variable domain: EPEVTQTPSHQVTQMGQEVILRCVPISNHLYFYWYRQILGQKVEFLVSFYNNEISEKSEIFDDQFSVERPDGSNFTLKIRSTKLEDSAMYFCASSEARLTGELFFGEGSRLTVL.